This T cell receptor (beta chain) was sequenced in a study of blood T cell repertoires in COVID-19. Produced via immunoSEQ multiplex PCR; TCRdb's table is partial and in-frame only. The sample has around 100,000 clones; around 84% are singletons. This CDR3 has 15 amino acids. Germline CDR1 is MNHNY and CDR2 is SVGAGI (reference sequence). With V trimmed by 5 bases and J by 5 bases, 8 bases remained unmatched. The TCR originated in a human donor in a cohort sampled during active COVID-19. This sequence joins TRBV6-6 and TRBJ2-7; 11 positions agree with TRBD1. The source material was peripheral blood. This CDR3 is CASSAGQGVTHEQYF. CDR3 DNA: TGTGCCAGCAGTGCGGGACAGGGGGTAACCCACGAGCAGTACTTC.